Detailed here is one T cell receptor (beta chain). The sample is drawn from a study of blood T cell repertoires in COVID-19. This table comes from immunoSEQ multiplex PCR, and its TCRdb copy is limited to in-frame clones, with some not included. The sample includes 200,000 to 250,000 clones, almost 85% seen only once; the top ten take 1.5% to 2%. Looked up from germline, CDR1 is KGHSH and CDR2 is LQKENI. The CDR3 totals 18 residues. V dropped 3 bases and J dropped 0 bases, with 15 bases sitting between them. This receptor was identified in a woman older than 75 with acute or convalescent COVID-19. The sample was peripheral blood. V gene TRBV18 combines with J gene TRBJ2-6; D is unclear. The CDR3 reads CASSPTEIFNSGANVLTF. Written as DNA, the CDR3 is TGTGCCAGCTCACCTACAGAGATTTTTAACTCTGGGGCCAACGTCCTGACTTTC.